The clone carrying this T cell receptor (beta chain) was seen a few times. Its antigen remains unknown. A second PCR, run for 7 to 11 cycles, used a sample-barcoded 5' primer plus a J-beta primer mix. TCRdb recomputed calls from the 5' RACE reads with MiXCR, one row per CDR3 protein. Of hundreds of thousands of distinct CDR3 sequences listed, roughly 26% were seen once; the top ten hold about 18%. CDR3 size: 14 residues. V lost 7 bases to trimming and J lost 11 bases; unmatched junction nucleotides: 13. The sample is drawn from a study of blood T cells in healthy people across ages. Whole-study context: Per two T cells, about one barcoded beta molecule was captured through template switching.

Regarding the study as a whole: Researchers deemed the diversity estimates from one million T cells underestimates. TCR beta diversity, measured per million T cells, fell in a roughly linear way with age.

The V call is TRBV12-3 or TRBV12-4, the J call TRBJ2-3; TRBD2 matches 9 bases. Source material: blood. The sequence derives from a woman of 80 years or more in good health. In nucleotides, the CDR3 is TGTGCCAGCAATCTAGCGGGGAGAGCAGATGTGCAGTATTTT. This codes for CASNLAGRADVQYF.